The sequence of this T cell receptor (beta chain) was determined in a study of T cells in Graves' hyperthyroidism and ophthalmopathy. RNA transcripts yielded amplified TCR beta CDR3 regions. A first-round RT-PCR of the TCR CDR3 used the HTBI primer set. One entry per CDR3 protein results from TCRdb running MiXCR on the multiplex PCR reads. The sample shows 500,000 to 550,000 distinct CDR3 sequences, about 20% of them seen only once. Germline CDR1 is ENHRY and CDR2 is SYGVKD. This CDR3 is 13 amino acids long. Trimming removed 6 bases from V and 0 bases from J, with 8 bases in between. This clonotype was counted only a few times. Its antigen is as yet unknown. Study conclusions and caveats: Clonotypes that were expanded in thyroid above 0.001 mostly appeared in blood too.

Sequencing was performed on blood. This sequence joins TRBV10-3 and TRBJ1-1; no definite D call. The receptor's source is a man aged 35 to 55 with Graves' ophthalmopathy. The CDR3 reads CAIRPMVNTEAFF. DNA of the CDR3: TGTGCCATCAGACCAATGGTGAACACTGAAGCTTTCTTT.